This T cell receptor beta chain is drawn from a study of Graves' ophthalmopathy and Graves' hyperthyroidism. Many counts were recorded for this clonotype. Germline lookup yields CDR1 LGHDT and CDR2 YNNKEL (reference sequence). V was pared by 4 bases and J by 3 bases, with 7 bases of the junction left unmatched. The CDR3 contains 15 residues. The hyperthyroidism patients had a new diagnosis of under 2 months' duration and were aged 18 to 65. The authors amplified TCR beta CDR3 regions, and they did so from RNA transcripts for repertoire sequencing. After a first-round RT-PCR with HTBI primers, a second-round multiplex PCR was run. TCRdb re-called the multiplex PCR reads with MiXCR, one entry per CDR3 protein. Of over a million distinct CDR3 sequences in the sample, about 38% were seen once.

Sequences were obtained from peripheral blood or thyroid tissue (not recorded which). The source is an adult man with Graves' hyperthyroidism. The chain uses TRBV3-1 and TRBJ2-5; 8 nucleotides agree with TRBD2. The CDR3 region is CASSPSGREEETQYF. CDR3 nucleotide sequence: TGTGCCAGCAGCCCCTCTGGGCGGGAGGAAGAGACCCAGTACTTC.